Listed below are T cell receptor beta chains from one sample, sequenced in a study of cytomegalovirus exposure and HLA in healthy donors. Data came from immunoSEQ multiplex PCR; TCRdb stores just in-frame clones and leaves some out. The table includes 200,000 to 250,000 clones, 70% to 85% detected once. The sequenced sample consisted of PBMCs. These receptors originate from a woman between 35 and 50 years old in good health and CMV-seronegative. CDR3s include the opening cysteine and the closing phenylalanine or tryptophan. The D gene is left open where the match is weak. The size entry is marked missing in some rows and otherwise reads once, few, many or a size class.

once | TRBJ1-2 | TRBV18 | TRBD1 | CASSLGQDNGYTF | TGTGCCAGCTCACTGGGACAGGACAATGGCTACACCTTC
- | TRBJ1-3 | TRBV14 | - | CASSVSSGNTIYF | TGTGCCAGCAGCGTGAGCTCTGGAAACACCATATATTTT
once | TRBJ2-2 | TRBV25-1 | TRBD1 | CASRETGGLDTGELFF | TGTGCCAGCAGAGAGACAGGGGGCTTGGACACCGGGGAGCTGTTTTTT
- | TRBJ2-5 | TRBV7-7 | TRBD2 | CASSIGLAGDQETQYF | TGTGCTAGCAGCATAGGACTAGCGGGGGATCAAGAGACCCAGTACTTC
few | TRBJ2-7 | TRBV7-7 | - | CASAQGPSYEQYF | TGTGCTAGCGCACAGGGACCATCCTACGAGCAGTACTTC
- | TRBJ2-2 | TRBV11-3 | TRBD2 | CASSPGTGTSGGTNTGELFF | TGTGCCAGCAGCCCCGGTACAGGGACTAGCGGGGGGACGAACACCGGGGAGCTGTTTTTT
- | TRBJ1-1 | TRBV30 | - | CAWSPRQFRIHEAFF | TGTGCCTGGAGTCCCCGACAGTTCCGAATTCATGAAGCTTTCTTT
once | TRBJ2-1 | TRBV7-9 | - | CASSLVGRNNEQFF | TGTGCCAGCAGCTTAGTGGGCCGAAACAATGAGCAGTTCTTC
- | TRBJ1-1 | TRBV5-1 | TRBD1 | CASSFGTGGISDTEAFF | TGTGCCAGCAGCTTTGGTACAGGGGGCATCTCGGACACTGAAGCTTTCTTT
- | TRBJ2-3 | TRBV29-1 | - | CSVETGNLVRADTQYF | TGCAGCGTTGAAACAGGGAATCTTGTTCGGGCAGATACGCAGTATTTT
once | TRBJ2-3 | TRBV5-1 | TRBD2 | CASCLGAGTDTQYF | TGCGCCAGCTGCCTTGGAGCGGGGACAGATACGCAGTATTTT
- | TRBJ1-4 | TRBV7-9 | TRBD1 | CASKPGQATNEKLFF | TGTGCCAGCAAACCAGGACAGGCAACTAATGAAAAACTGTTTTTT
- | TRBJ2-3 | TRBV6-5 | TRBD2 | CATRGGGDTQYF | TGTGCCACCCGGGGGGGAGGAGATACGCAGTATTTT
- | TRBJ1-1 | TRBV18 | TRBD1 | CASSPPATGDTNTEAFF | TGTGCCAGCTCACCACCAGCGACAGGGGACACGAACACTGAAGCTTTCTTT